This TCR beta chain was identified in a study of T cells in Graves' hyperthyroidism and ophthalmopathy. CDR1 is MNHEY and CDR2 is SVGAGI in the germline V gene. V was cut by 6 bases and J by 11 bases, with 17 bases left in between. This CDR3 spans 13 amino acids. TCR beta CDR3 region amplification was performed from RNA transcripts. HTBI primers were the set used in a first-round RT-PCR of the TCR CDR3. TCRdb processed the multiplex PCR reads anew with MiXCR; each CDR3 protein has one entry. The sample has approximately 600,000 distinct CDR3 sequences, roughly 20% seen once. Researchers barred patients who had uncontrolled infection, other autoimmune disease, pregnancy or lactation.

The chain joins TRBV6-5 to TRBJ1-5; perhaps TRBD1 as D (5 bases). This clonotype was sampled from a man aged 30 to 39 with Graves' ophthalmopathy. The sample comprised blood. CDR3 residues: CASSTGRGGAQHF. The CDR3 bases are TGTGCCAGCAGCACTGGGCGCGGAGGGGCCCAGCATTTT.